Listed here are 13 T cell receptor beta chains from one sample, sequenced in a study of CD8 T cells in ankylosing spondylitis. TCRdb passed the 5' RACE reads through MiXCR, listing each CDR3 protein once. The top ten hold about 4% of the sample, which has around 250,000 distinct CDR3 sequences, roughly 32% seen once. The material sequenced was blood, either unsorted or a sorted T cell fraction (not recorded which). The receptors were sampled from a male donor with ankylosing spondylitis or in good health (not recorded which).

Only a few counts were recorded for this clonotype. The V gene is TRBV9, the J gene TRBJ1-2; no firm D call. The CDR3 contains 12 residues. From germline, CDR1 is SGDLS and CDR2 YYNGEE. V was clipped by 3 bases and J by 5 bases, with 8 bases between them. The CDR3 coding sequence is TGTGCCAGCAGCGACAGACAATATGGCTACACCTTC. Translating it yields CASSDRQYGYTF.

V and J are TRBV4-1 and TRBJ2-3, with no clear D. Germline V gene sequence: CDR1 MGHRA, CDR2 YSYEKL. The V gene lost 2 bases and the J gene lost 2 bases, with 8 bases spanning the gap. The CDR3 totals 14 residues. CDR3 nucleotide sequence: TGCGCCAGCAGCCAAAGGATACCCACAGATACGCAGTATTTT. It translates to CASSQRIPTDTQYF.

The chain employs TRBV7-9 and TRBJ1-4; 7 bases are shared with TRBD1. V lost 5 bases and J lost 5; bases outside the gene matches: 8. Germline V lookup: CDR1 SEHNR, CDR2 FQNEAQ (reference sequence). The CDR3 has 15 residues. The CDR3 bases are TGTGCCAGCAGCCTTGGGACAGTGGGAAATGAAAAACTGTTTTTT. Its translation: CASSLGTVGNEKLFF.

This clonotype has more than one count but fewer than ten. The chain recombines TRBV11-2 with TRBJ1-3; tentative D call: TRBD1 (6 bases). CDR1 is SGHAT and CDR2 is FQNNGV in the germline V gene. V was shortened by 6 bases and J by 0 bases, with 12 bases between the two germline ends. This CDR3 is 15 amino acids long. The CDR3: CASRDSFLSGNTIYF. The CDR3 DNA sequence: TGTGCCAGCAGGGACAGCTTCCTCTCTGGAAACACCATATATTTT.

CDR3 sequence: CSATKDKTYEQYF. CDR3 in DNA: TGCAGTGCTACGAAGGACAAGACCTACGAGCAGTACTTC. The rearrangement joins TRBV20-1 to TRBJ2-7, with a tentative D call TRBD1 (5 bases). The CDR3 is 13 amino acids. CDR1 DFQATT and CDR2 SNEGSKA come from the germline V gene (reference sequence). With 4 bases removed from V and 2 bases from J, the gap between germline ends came to 12 bases.

The CDR3 bases are TGTGCCAGCAGCCTTGGACAGGGCTTATCCCAGGAAGCTTTCTTT. Its translation: CASSLGQGLSQEAFF. The rearrangement joins TRBV5-6 to TRBJ1-1; the match to TRBD1 covers 8 bases. J gave up 8 bases and V 4 bases, and 13 bases lay outside the gene matches. Germline V gene data show CDR1 as SGHDT and CDR2 as YYEEEE. This CDR3 has 15 residues. The full variable domain, in which reference TRBV5-6 and TRBJ1-1 provide the parts outside the CDR3, is DAGVTQSPTHLIKTRGQQVTLRCSPKSGHDTVSWYQQALGQGPQFIFQYYEEEERQRGNFPDRFSGHQFPNYSSELNVNALLLGDSALYLCASSLGQGLSQEAFFGQGTRLTVV.

This chain uses TRBV7-9 with TRBJ1-5; TRBD1 is a possible D gene (5 bases). This CDR3 has 13 amino acids. The V and J ends lost 6 bases and 6 bases respectively, with 12 bases between them. CDR1 is SEHNR, CDR2 FQNEAQ, per germline (reference sequence). The CDR3 DNA reads TGTGCCAGCAGTCGGGGCGACAGTCAGCCCCAGCATTTT. Amino acids: CASSRGDSQPQHF.

The chain is built from TRBV7-2 and TRBJ2-1, with D perhaps TRBD2 (7 bases). CDR1 SGHTA and CDR2 FQGNSA come from the germline V gene. Trimming took 3 bases from V and 8 from J, leaving 11 bases between them. There are 13 residues in the CDR3. The CDR3 region has the DNA TGTGCCAGCAGCTTTTGGGGGGGCGATGAGCAGTTCTTC. This translates into CASSFWGGDEQFF. Looking up the rest from reference TRBV7-2 and TRBJ2-1 gives the full variable domain: GAGVSQSPSNKVTEKGKDVELRCDPISGHTALYWYRQSLGQGLEFLIYFQGNSAPDKSGLPSDRFSAERTGGSVSTLTIQRTQQEDSAVYLCASSFWGGDEQFFGPGTRLTVL.

This clonotype has a handful of counts. The J gene is TRBJ2-5, the V gene TRBV29-1, with 9 bases aligning to TRBD2. V lost 6 bases and J lost 5; bases outside the gene matches: 7. The CDR3 has 13 amino acids. The V gene's germline CDR1 is SQVTM and CDR2 ANQGSEA. The CDR3 bases are TGCAGCGTGGGAGGACTAGCGTGGGAGACCCAGTACTTC. The encoded protein is CSVGGLAWETQYF.

The sample holds a few counts of this clonotype. This chain uses TRBV12-3 or TRBV12-4 with TRBJ2-2; D may match TRBD1 or TRBD2 (6 bases each). V gave up 2 bases and J gave up 5 bases, with 9 bases separating them. The CDR3 spans 14 residues. The CDR3 DNA reads as TGTGCCAGCAGTTTAACAGGGAGGACCGGGGAGCTGTTTTTT. This sequence encodes CASSLTGRTGELFF.

The chain carries TRBV20-1 and TRBJ2-3, with 9 bases lining up with TRBD2. Germline trimming cut 0 bases from V and 2 bases from J; bases unmatched to any gene: 9. This CDR3 is 17 amino acids long. The V gene's germline CDR1 is DFQATT and CDR2 SNEGSKA (reference sequence). In nucleotides, the CDR3 is TGCAGTGCTAGAGACCCCTTAGCGGGGGCAACCACAGATACGCAGTATTTT. As protein: CSARDPLAGATTDTQYF.

A remark on this clonotype: The junction shows a germline mismatch at one end, possibly a read error. This chain connects TRBV20-1 to TRBJ2-2, with a weak D call TRBD2 (5 bases). The germline V gene encodes CDR1 DFQATT and CDR2 SNEGSKA (reference sequence). The CDR3 is 16 residues long. The CDR3 DNA reads as TGCAGTGCTAGCTCCCCATCGGGGTTCGGCACCGCGGAGCTGTTTTTT. Its translation is CSASSPSGFGTAELFF.

V and J are TRBV18 and TRBJ1-2; 7 positions agree with TRBD1. Germline trimming cut 3 bases from V and 6 bases from J; bases unmatched to any gene: 1. This CDR3 is 12 amino acids long. Germline loops: CDR1 KGHSH, CDR2 LQKENI. The CDR3 DNA reads TGTGCCAGCTCACCTGGGACAGATGGCTACACCTTC. Amino acids: CASSPGTDGYTF.